This TCR beta chain emerged from a study of metastatic and nonmetastatic thyroid tumors (dated by TCRdb to 2020 to 2021). Study-wide context: For patients with malignant and with benign thyroid disease, the researchers compared repertoires between peripheral blood samples and tumor or nodule tissue samples.

Concerning this clone: What antigen it recognizes has not been identified. No quality values exist for individual bases; no much larger clone is one base distant.

The protocol used for the library was PCR. These reads were obtained on an Illumina HiSeq 4000. High-throughput sequencing was used to profile the TCR beta-chain CDR3 region of each patient. Under the source paper's analysis protocol: Drawing on CDR3 differences between clinicopathological groups, the researchers built a classifier meant to tell apart patients with distant-metastatic papillary thyroid cancer. The Shannon index was used to assess repertoire diversity, and the Morisita-Horn index was used to assess tumor-blood repertoire similarity. TCRdb ran its own pipeline on the public reads, namely fastp trimming at Q25 and MiXCR clone calling, and kept in-frame beta chains. These V and J calls derive from TCRdb rather than the authors' analysis. Within this sample are approximately 22,000 clones, with 31% of them counted one time only. The ten largest clones take up roughly 15% of the sample.

No treatment had been received by any patient before thyroid surgery. Patient clinical samples collected from about 2011 to 2019 were retrospectively analysed using T-cell receptor beta sequencing. What the work shows at the level of the full study, not this receptor alone: TCR beta diversity was reported as significantly higher in malignant tumors than in benign nodules, in both blood and tumor samples.

Sequencing was performed on blood. This receptor was taken from a female donor with papillary thyroid cancer or a benign thyroid nodule (not recorded which). Some clones in this sample may be carry-over from other donors' samples.

CDR3 region: CATQDRNSYEQYF. The DNA is as follows: TGTGCCACGCAGGACAGGAACTCCTACGAGCAGTACTTC. The chain is encoded by TRBV6-1 joined to TRBJ2-7; TRBD1 aligns with 7 central bases. From its cysteine to its phenylalanine, the CDR3 spans 13 amino acids. The kept DNA is CDR3 alone, 39 bases in frame from the first base. V and J are trimmed by 10 bases and 0 bases, and the gene matches miss 6 bases of the junction. In the germline V gene, CDR1 corresponds to MNHNS and CDR2 to SASEGT.